This entry describes one T cell receptor (beta chain). Its binding antigen is unknown. No quality values exist for individual bases; no much larger clone is one base distant. The sample is drawn from a study of shared clonotypes between healthy human individuals (dated by TCRdb to the early 2020s). Concerning the study at large: Two women and three men aged 18 to 49 years were included in the cohort. For each donor, CD4 naive and CD4 memory were each given three plates, CD8 naive was given two plates, and CD8 memory was given one plate. Blood TCR repertoires of about 5 healthy adults were deeply sequenced to estimate repertoire size and the extent of clonotype sharing between individuals. To increase sequencing depth and limit assay-specific biases, TCR repertoire library preparation and sequencing were carried out by different laboratories using diverse techniques. Leukapheresis yielded between about 0.94 and 8.9 billion PBMCs per donor. Study-level results and caveats: Pairwise subsampling indicated that sequencing depth was expected to affect the degree of clonotype sharing among donors. Naive subsets generally had larger estimated clonotype richness than memory subsets. The genetic and exposure-history diversity represented was limited by the small number of donors. When a few donors were compared, the shared fraction of clonotypes was roughly 5% for naive CD4, around 3.5% for naive CD8, more than 2% for memory CD4, and less than 0.45% for memory CD8. Compared with non-shared clonotypes, clonotypes shared by all four sorted-subset donors had higher generation probabilities. Even with the large sequencing depth, rarefaction of the sorted-subset datasets indicated that sequencing was incomplete. Sampling was restricted to blood, and TCR repertoires in tissue are likely to differ from TCR repertoires in blood.

The germline ends are 13 bases apart after V is trimmed by 4 bases and J by 7 bases. The CDR3 contains 13 residues, cysteine and phenylalanine counted. The only DNA kept is the CDR3, 39 bases in frame from the first base. As encoded in the germline V gene (reference sequence), CDR1 is MNHNY while CDR2 is SVGAGI. Using the deep immunoSEQ assay, multiplex PCR amplified TCR CDR3 regions from genomic DNA. Extracted genomic DNA from each cell subset was spread evenly across all wells of several immunoSEQ 96-well plates, with each plate serving as a replicate. For sorted subsets, approximately 210 ng of genomic DNA, equivalent to some 33,000 T cell genomes, went into each replicate PCR. Purified libraries were quantified with a Qubit 3.0 fluorometer, sized on a Bioanalyzer 2100, and re-quantified with the KAPA Library Quantification kit. Every immunoSEQ 96-well plate was sequenced on a separate single-read 150-cycle Illumina NextSeq 550 flow cell. From the authors' description of their analysis: Because only junctional sequences without quality scores were contained in the immunoSEQ output, filtering matching that applied to full-length reads could not be performed. Sequences were annotated with PyIR, a Python wrapper for IgBLAST v1.9, using IMGT germline references to assign V/J genes and CDR3. Reads were filtered out if the reads had weak V/J assignments (E-value above 1e-6), no CDR3, stop codons, out-of-frame junctions, or ambiguous translated residues. V3J clonotypes were defined as sequences sharing an identical inferred V gene, J gene, and CDR3 amino acid sequence. To compute the percentage overlap between repertoires, the number of shared unique clonotypes was divided by the size of the smaller repertoire. RTK rarefaction, the Chao1 estimator, and Recon v2.1 estimates of unobserved clonotypes were used to assess repertoire richness. Generation probabilities were computed with OLGA for all TCRbeta clonotypes obtained by the gDNA method from several donors. The source is immuneACCESS, and TCRdb retained only in-frame sequences with V and J called. Part of the clones is not carried over; for the studies checked, unresolved V genes explain less than half of this, and the remainder is unexplained. V, J and clone size reflect that table, while D and trimming were determined from the DNA. This sample lists fewer than 1.4 million clones; around 78% were detected once. The top ten constitute 0.5% to 0.65% of the sample.

Donors were healthy HIV-negative adults with no recently reported acute infections or vaccinations. Every donor was a Caucasian adult living in Nashville, Tennessee, USA. Magnetic negative selection was used to enrich CD4+ T cells, after which naive cells were positively selected on CD45RA and the negative fraction became the memory subset. Blood was obtained by leukapheresis, after which PBMCs were separated by Ficoll-Histopaque density gradient centrifugation and cryopreserved in liquid nitrogen vapor phase. Analytical flow cytometry was used to check the purity and quantity of each magnetically sorted T cell population. Genomic DNA was isolated from each sorted fraction and quantified by UV absorbance on a Nanodrop 2000c.

The sequenced material came from memory CD4+ T cells from PBMCs. This specimen's cell subset or site label, interpreted: CD45RA-negative fraction. This receptor was taken from a young man in good health. Some clones in this sample may be carry-over from other donors' samples. The chain uses TRBV6-6 and TRBJ1-2, with the identity of the D gene unclear. The CDR3 in this case is CASSSALVGGYTF. In nucleotide form, the sequence is TGTGCCAGCAGTTCCGCCCTGGTTGGTGGCTACACCTTC.